The 23 T cell receptor beta chains reported below all come from one sample, sequenced in a study of neurological immune-mediated disorders. Time point reported: longitudinal time-point 3. Using its own MiXCR run on the 5' RACE reads, TCRdb lists one record per CDR3 protein. The sample has 93,000 or so distinct CDR3 sequences; 11% are singletons. The specimen sequenced was PBMCs. Every receptor here comes from a female donor with HTLV-1-associated myelopathy (HAM/TSP).

This clonotype was counted ten times or more. V is TRBV5-1 and J is TRBJ2-3; D may correspond to TRBD1 or TRBD2 (5 bases each). The CDR3 runs 14 residues. Germline V CDR1 and CDR2: SGHRS, YFSETQ. Trimming left V 2 bases short and J 5 bases short, with 12 bases between. CDR3 loop: CASSLGTRVDTQYF. Written as DNA, the CDR3 is TGCGCCAGCAGCTTAGGGACCCGGGTAGATACGCAGTATTTT.

Details on this clonotype: The germline gene is not matched at one end of the junction; a read error may be the cause. V is TRBV19 and J is TRBJ2-1; D tentatively reads TRBD1 or TRBD2 (5 bases each). The CDR3 sequence is 14 residues long. The germline V gene has CDR1 LNHDA and CDR2 SQIVND (reference sequence). CDR3 residues: CASDPGTGYNEQLF. Here the CDR3 DNA reads TGTGCCAGTGATCCAGGGACGGGTTATAATGAGCAGCTCTTC.

This clonotype appeared many times. This chain connects TRBV20-1 to TRBJ1-4; D is ambiguous. V gave up 1 base and J gave up 4 bases, with 7 bases separating them. The CDR3 extends over 13 amino acids. CDR1 DFQATT and CDR2 SNEGSKA come from the germline V gene (reference sequence). CDR3 DNA: TGCAGTGCTAGAGTTGGAATTAATGAAAAACTGTTTTTT. The encoded protein is CSARVGINEKLFF.

This clonotype occurred many times. V and J are TRBV12-3 or TRBV12-4 and TRBJ2-5, with 9 bases fitting TRBD2. V lost 4 bases, J lost 4 bases, and 4 bases stayed unmatched. CDR3 length: 14 residues. The CDR3 DNA sequence: TGTGCCAGCAGTTCCCGCGGGGGGGGAGAGACCCAGTACTTC. Encoded protein: CASSSRGGGETQYF.

There are many counts of this clonotype. This sequence joins TRBV27 and TRBJ2-2, with D possibly matching TRBD2 (6 bases). Deletions cut 2 bases from V and 0 bases from J, with 13 bases between. This CDR3 spans 17 amino acids. Germline V gene lookup returns CDR1 MNHEY and CDR2 SMNVEV (reference sequence). CDR3 region: CASSLSPRGANTGELFF. CDR3 DNA: TGTGCCAGCAGTTTAAGTCCGCGGGGAGCGAACACCGGGGAGCTGTTTTTT.

The sample holds many counts of this clonotype. The V and J genes are TRBV10-3 and TRBJ2-1; TRBD2 matches 11 bases. Germline V gene lookup returns CDR1 ENHRY and CDR2 SYGVKD. J gave up 8 bases and V 6 bases, and 0 bases lay outside the gene matches. The CDR3 consists of 12 residues. This CDR3 reads CAIRTSGDEQFF. The CDR3 DNA reads as TGTGCCATCAGGACTAGCGGGGATGAGCAGTTCTTC.

This clonotype was seen ten or more times. The V and J genes are TRBV11-2 and TRBJ1-4, with unresolved D. The germline V and J ends were trimmed by 1 base and 3 bases, with 12 bases remaining between them. Per germline, CDR1 SGHAT and CDR2 FQNNGV. The CDR3 contains 16 residues. CDR3 loop: CASSLGRGFPNEKLFF. The CDR3 bases are TGTGCCAGCAGCTTAGGACGAGGGTTCCCTAATGAAAAACTGTTTTTT.

This clonotype was seen repeatedly, ten times or more. The chain employs TRBV4-1 and TRBJ2-1; 8 positions match TRBD1. The CDR3 is 15 residues long. J gave up 1 base and V 1 base, and 0 bases lay outside the gene matches. Germline-derived CDR1 and CDR2 are MGHRA and YSYEKL. The CDR3 reads CASSQGDRSYNEQFF. As DNA, the CDR3 is TGCGCCAGCAGCCAAGGGGACAGGTCCTACAATGAGCAGTTCTTC.

This clonotype was seen ten or more times. The V gene is TRBV7-9, the J gene TRBJ2-7; D uncertain. Trimming stripped 3 bases from V and 2 bases from J, with 8 bases between. CDR1 SEHNR and CDR2 FQNEAQ come from the germline V gene (reference sequence). The CDR3 has 13 residues. The CDR3 is CASSLPAAYEQYF. The CDR3 DNA is TGTGCCAGCAGCTTGCCAGCAGCCTACGAGCAGTACTTC.

This clonotype was counted ten times or more. V usage is TRBV5-1 and J usage is TRBJ1-4; 8 bases align to TRBD1. V lost 2 bases and J lost 4; bases outside the gene matches: 4. The CDR3 loop spans 15 amino acids. CDR1 and CDR2 from the germline V gene are SGHRS and YFSETQ. This chain's CDR3 is CASSLEGQGNEKLFF. In nucleotides, the CDR3 is TGCGCCAGCAGCTTAGAAGGACAGGGTAATGAAAAACTGTTTTTT.

This clonotype was counted ten times or more. The rearrangement joins TRBV27 to TRBJ2-3; D remains ambiguous. V gave up 1 base and J gave up 1 base, with 12 bases separating them. The germline V gene encodes CDR1 MNHEY and CDR2 SMNVEV (reference sequence). The length of the CDR3 is 16 residues. Here the CDR3 DNA reads TGTGCCAGCAGTTTATTGGCTAGTTGGGGCACAGATACGCAGTATTTT. As protein: CASSLLASWGTDTQYF.

This clonotype appeared many times. The CDR3 spells CASSSTELGETQYF. In DNA, the CDR3 is TGTGCCAGCAGCTCGACAGAATTGGGAGAGACCCAGTACTTC. V usage is TRBV5-6 and J usage is TRBJ2-5, with D possibly matching TRBD1 (5 bases). V was shortened by 3 bases and J by 4 bases, with 13 bases between the two germline ends. Germline assignment: CDR1 SGHDT and CDR2 YYEEEE. The CDR3 spans 14 residues.

This clonotype showed up just a few times. The V gene is TRBV4-1, the J gene TRBJ1-2; D is ambiguous. CDR1 and CDR2 from the germline V gene are MGHRA and YSYEKL. CDR3 length: 14 amino acids. Deletions cut 4 bases from V and 3 bases from J, with 12 bases between. The CDR3 protein is CASSLRTADYGYTF. The CDR3 bases are TGCGCCAGCAGCCTTCGTACGGCTGACTATGGCTACACCTTC.

This clonotype was observed at least ten times. The chain is built from TRBV6-1 and TRBJ2-3; 8 bases map to TRBD1. The CDR3 covers 16 residues. V lost 3 bases and J lost 4; bases outside the gene matches: 9. Germline CDR1 and CDR2: MNHNS and SASEGT. This CDR3 is CASSEKRQGYADTQYF. The CDR3 nucleotides are TGTGCCAGCAGTGAGAAACGACAGGGGTACGCAGATACGCAGTATTTT.

This clonotype was counted ten times or more. The CDR3 loop is CSAGTPSMNTEAFF. For the CDR3, the DNA is TGCAGTGCTGGTACCCCATCGATGAACACTGAAGCTTTCTTT. The chain joins TRBV20-1 to TRBJ1-1; D call uncertain. Germline values: CDR1 DFQATT, CDR2 SNEGSKA (reference sequence). Trimming took off 5 bases at V and 0 bases at J, with 13 bases between the two ends. This CDR3 spans 14 amino acids.

There are many counts of this clonotype. The chain uses TRBV28 and TRBJ1-6; 8 bases line up with TRBD1. Germline V gene sequence: CDR1 MDHEN, CDR2 SYDVKM. This CDR3 is built from 18 residues. The ends lost 2 bases at V and 5 bases at J; junction bases unmatched: 11. In nucleotides, the CDR3 is TGTGCCAGCAGTTTACTCCCCCCGAGACAGGGGCATAATTCACCCCTCCACTTT. Protein sequence: CASSLLPPRQGHNSPLHF.

In this sample, this clonotype turned up many times. The chain joins TRBV20-1 to TRBJ2-7; D is unresolved. The CDR3 consists of 14 residues. V lost 5 bases, J lost 0 bases, and 14 bases lay in between. Germline values: CDR1 DFQATT, CDR2 SNEGSKA (reference sequence). CDR3 region: CSAHRGPGSYEQYF. The CDR3 DNA sequence: TGCAGTGCTCACCGTGGCCCAGGCTCCTACGAGCAGTACTTC.

This clonotype was found many times. The chain uses TRBV20-1 and TRBJ2-3, with D possibly TRBD1 on 5 matching bases. The V and J ends lost 0 bases and 1 base respectively, with 14 bases between them. CDR1 is DFQATT and CDR2 is SNEGSKA in the germline V gene (reference sequence). The CDR3 loop spans 16 amino acids. CDR3 in DNA: TGCAGTGCTAGAGACTTTCGGCAGGGTCGCACAGATACGCAGTATTTT. Translated: CSARDFRQGRTDTQYF.

Ten or more counts support this clonotype. This chain links TRBV5-1 with TRBJ2-1; D perhaps matches TRBD2 (7 bases). Germline V gene lookup returns CDR1 SGHRS and CDR2 YFSETQ. There are 15 residues in the CDR3. The V end was cut by 0 bases, the J end by 8 bases, with 15 bases between. This CDR3 is CASSLGGGLQYEQFF. The CDR3 DNA follows: TGCGCCAGCAGCTTGGGGGGGGGGCTTCAATATGAGCAGTTCTTC.

This clonotype was recorded at least ten times. The chain joins TRBV19 to TRBJ1-1, with D possibly matching TRBD1 (5 bases). Between the trimmed V and J ends, which lost 1 base and 0 bases, there was a span of 6 bases. The germline V gene has CDR1 LNHDA and CDR2 SQIVND (reference sequence). This CDR3 has 14 amino acids. This CDR3 is CASSIGGLNTEAFF. For the CDR3, the DNA is TGTGCCAGTAGTATAGGGGGACTGAACACTGAAGCTTTCTTT.

In its sample, this clonotype was seen a few times. The chain joins TRBV6-2 or TRBV6-3 to TRBJ2-3, with D tentatively TRBD1 or TRBD2 (6 bases each). The CDR3 is made up of 14 amino acids. With 8 bases removed from V and 2 bases from J, the gap between germline ends came to 14 bases. The germline CDR1 and CDR2 sequences are MNHEY and SVGEGT. The CDR3 protein is CASCQGRYTDTQYF. The CDR3 bases are TGTGCCAGCTGTCAGGGGAGGTACACAGATACGCAGTATTTT.

This clonotype was recorded many times. J is TRBJ2-2 and V is TRBV6-5; TRBD2 aligns across 8 bases. The CDR3 has 22 residues. V shed 5 bases and J 1 base; nucleotides not matched to a gene: 24. CDR1 is MNHEY and CDR2 is SVGAGI in the germline V gene. The DNA for the CDR3 is TGTGCCAGCAGTAATAACCAGTGGACTAAGCGGGGGCGCCGTATGAACACCGGGGAGCTGTTTTTT. It specifies CASSNNQWTKRGRRMNTGELFF.

V usage is TRBV20-1 and J usage is TRBJ2-7; 9 nucleotides match TRBD1. J lost 1 base, V lost 2 bases, and 21 bases had no gene match. This CDR3 region has 20 residues. Germline-derived CDR1 and CDR2 are DFQATT and SNEGSKA (reference sequence). This chain's CDR3 is CSARPPPRPVGQGFSYEQYF. For the CDR3, the DNA is TGCAGTGCTAGACCACCTCCCCGCCCGGTAGGACAGGGGTTTTCCTACGAGCAGTACTTC.